These T cell receptor beta chains were read from a single sample in a study of shared clonotypes between healthy human individuals. The table came from immunoSEQ multiplex PCR; TCRdb's copy has only in-frame clones and leaves some out. The data show about 2.4 million clones, more than 80% seen once. Material for sequencing was naive CD4+ T cells sorted from blood. These receptors were collected from a man between 18 and 29 years old in good health. Both conserved end residues are part of each CDR3. D genes are given only for firm matches. The size entry is marked missing in some rows and otherwise reads once, few, many or a size class.

- TRBJ2-4 TRBD1 TRBV19 TGTGCCAGTAGTCGGGGGGACCGACAGGGGGCGAATATAGCCAAAAACATTCAGTACTTC CASSRGDRQGANIAKNIQYF
- TRBJ1-6 - TRBV5-1 TGCGCCAGCAGCCTGGGGGTGGCGTCAAATTCACCCCTCCACTTT CASSLGVASNSPLHF
- TRBJ2-1 - TRBV6-1 TGTGCCAGCAAGTTACATAGCTCCTACAATGAGCAGTTCTTC CASKLHSSYNEQFF
- TRBJ1-5 - TRBV5-8 TGTGCCAGCAGCTTTGGGGAAACCTATCAGCCCCAGCATTTT CASSFGETYQPQHF
- TRBJ2-1 - TRBV5-3 TGTGCCAGAAGCTTGCTCAGAATCACAGCCTACAATGAGCAGTTCTTC CARSLLRITAYNEQFF
- TRBJ1-1 - TRBV5-1 TGCGCCAGCAGCTCGTCGGGGAACACTGAAGCTTTCTTT CASSSSGNTEAFF
once TRBJ2-3 - TRBV29-1 TGCAGCGTGACAGTCGGGGCCCCAGATACGCAGTATTTT CSVTVGAPDTQYF
- TRBJ2-1 TRBD1 TRBV7-2 TGTGCCAGCAGCTTAGCGAGACAGGGGTACAATGAGCAGTTCTTC CASSLARQGYNEQFF
- TRBJ1-2 TRBD1 TRBV29-1 TGCAGCGTTACCGGGACAGGGGGCGTCGTTCATGGCTACACCTTC CSVTGTGGVVHGYTF
once TRBJ1-1 - TRBV7-3 TGTGCCAGCAGTCCGGGTTTGAACACTGAAGCTTTCTTT CASSPGLNTEAFF
- TRBJ1-6 - TRBV27 TGTGCCAGCAGTTTGAGTAGTAATTCACCCCTCCACTTT CASSLSSNSPLHF
- TRBJ2-7 - TRBV6-1 TGTGCCAGCAGTGCACGACGACCGGGACCCAACTACGAGCAGTACTTC CASSARRPGPNYEQYF
- TRBJ2-7 - TRBV18 TGTGCCAGCTCACCGGGGGTAGGGTACGAGCAGTACTTC CASSPGVGYEQYF
- TRBJ1-2 - TRBV30 TGTGCCTGGACCCTACAGGAGAGAAAGGGCTACACCTTC CAWTLQERKGYTF
- TRBJ1-2 TRBD1 TRBV19 TGTGCCAGTAGGCACCCGGGACAGGGGCAGATCGGCTACACCTTC CASRHPGQGQIGYTF
- TRBJ2-7 TRBD1 TRBV4-3 TGCGCCAGCAGCCACGAGACGGGACAGTACTACGAGCAGTACTTC CASSHETGQYYEQYF
few TRBJ1-4 - TRBV29-1 TGCAGCGTTGAGGTGCGGGCCGTTGAAAAACTGTTTTTT CSVEVRAVEKLFF
- TRBJ1-1 - TRBV5-4 TGTGCCAGCAGACCGGGACAAAATATGAACACTGAAGCTTTCTTT CASRPGQNMNTEAFF
- TRBJ2-5 - TRBV5-6 TGTGCCAGCAGCTTGGCACTAGAGACCCAGTACTTC CASSLALETQYF
- TRBJ2-5 - TRBV5-1 TGCGCCAGCAGCTTTTGGAACAGGCGGGAGACCCAGTACTTC CASSFWNRRETQYF
- TRBJ2-7 - TRBV28 TGTGCCAGCAGTTATTCCTACGAGCAGTACTTC CASSYSYEQYF
- TRBJ1-1 - TRBV11-2 TGTGCCAGCAGCTTAGCCCTACAGGGCACTGAAGCTTTCTTT CASSLALQGTEAFF
once TRBJ1-2 - TRBV28 TGTGCCAGCAGATGGGGGGGGACCTATGGCTACACCTTC CASRWGGTYGYTF
- TRBJ2-3 TRBD2 TRBV6-5 TGTGCCAGCAGCCCGGGGGGGCAGGATACGCAGTATTTT CASSPGGQDTQYF
- TRBJ2-7 TRBD1 TRBV5-6 TGTGCCAGCAGCTACCGTGTATCGGGACAGGGGACGAAAGGGAAGGAGCAGTACTTC CASSYRVSGQGTKGKEQYF
- TRBJ1-2 - TRBV6-6 TGTGCCAGCATGGGCGACAGCTCTTATGGCTACACCTTC CASMGDSSYGYTF